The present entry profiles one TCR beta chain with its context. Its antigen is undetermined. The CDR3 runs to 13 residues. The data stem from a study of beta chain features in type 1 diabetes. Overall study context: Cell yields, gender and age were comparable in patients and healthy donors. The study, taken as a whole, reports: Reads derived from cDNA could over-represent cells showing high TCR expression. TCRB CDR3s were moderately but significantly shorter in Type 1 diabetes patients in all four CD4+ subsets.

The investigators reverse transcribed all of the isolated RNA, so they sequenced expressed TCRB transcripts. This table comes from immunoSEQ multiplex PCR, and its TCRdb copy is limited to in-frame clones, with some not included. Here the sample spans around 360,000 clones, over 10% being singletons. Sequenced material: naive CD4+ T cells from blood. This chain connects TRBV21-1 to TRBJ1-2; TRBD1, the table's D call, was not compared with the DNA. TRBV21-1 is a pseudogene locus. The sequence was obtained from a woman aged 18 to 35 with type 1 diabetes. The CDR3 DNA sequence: TGTGCCGGGGGAGACAGGGGGCTTTCTGGCTACACCTTC. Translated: CAGGDRGLSGYTF.